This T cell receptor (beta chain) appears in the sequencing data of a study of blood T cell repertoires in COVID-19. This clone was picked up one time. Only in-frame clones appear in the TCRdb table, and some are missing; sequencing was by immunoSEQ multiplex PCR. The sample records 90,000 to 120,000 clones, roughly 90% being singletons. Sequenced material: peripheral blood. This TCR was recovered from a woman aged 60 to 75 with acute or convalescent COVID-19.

The CDR3 sequence: CASSHPNSGDTQYF. The CDR3 DNA reads TGTGCCAGCAGTCACCCGAACTCCGGAGATACGCAGTATTTT. The chain has TRBV27 and TRBJ2-3, with D hard to call. The V end was cut by 5 bases, the J end by 5 bases, with 14 bases between. The CDR3 runs 14 residues. In germline, CDR1 is MNHEY, CDR2 SMNVEV (reference sequence).